A single sample is the source of the 26 T cell receptor beta chains below, sequenced in a study of cytomegalovirus exposure and HLA in healthy donors. The PCR used 60 Vbeta and 13 Jbeta primers. Sequenced by immunoSEQ multiplex PCR; TCRdb stores in-frame clones only, minus some. Of some 160,000 clones in the sample, more than 70% were seen once. Sequenced: PBMCs. These TCRs come from a male donor in good health and CMV-seropositive.

The rearrangement links TRBV28 to TRBJ2-3; 9 bases map to TRBD2. CDR1 is MDHEN and CDR2 is SYDVKM in the germline V gene. The CDR3 runs to 17 residues. Trimming removed 3 bases from V and 5 bases from J; junction bases left unmatched: 12. The CDR3 protein is CASSFPLAGGPLDTQYF. In DNA form, the CDR3 reads TGTGCCAGCAGTTTCCCCCTGGCGGGAGGGCCGTTAGATACGCAGTATTTT.

The chain carries TRBV28 and TRBJ2-7, with TRBD1 matching over 9 bases. In germline, CDR1 is MDHEN, CDR2 SYDVKM. With V trimmed by 5 bases and J by 5 bases, 10 bases remained unmatched. This CDR3 has 15 amino acids. The CDR3 DNA is TGTGCCAGCAGTACTCGACAGGGGGTTCACCACGAGCAGTACTTC. Its translation is CASSTRQGVHHEQYF.

The chain combines TRBV9 with TRBJ2-1; 7 bases align to TRBD2. J gave up 8 bases and V 3 bases, and 8 bases lay outside the gene matches. Germline assignment: CDR1 SGDLS and CDR2 YYNGEE. The CDR3 extends over 14 amino acids. CDR3: CASSGSGTNDEQFF. Here the CDR3 DNA reads TGTGCCAGCAGCGGATCCGGGACTAACGATGAGCAGTTCTTC.

The chain uses TRBV29-1 and TRBJ2-3; 8 bases line up with TRBD2. Germline V CDR1 and CDR2: SQVTM, ANQGSEA. This CDR3 has 15 amino acids. Trimming removed 4 bases from V and 3 bases from J; junction bases left unmatched: 9. CDR3 nucleotide sequence: TGCAGCGTTGTTCTCCTAGCGGGTGGAACAGATACGCAGTATTTT. It specifies CSVVLLAGGTDTQYF.

The chain couples TRBV27 to TRBJ1-1; D not certain. The CDR3 is made up of 11 amino acids. Trimming took 10 bases from V and 6 from J, leaving 12 bases between them. Germline loops: CDR1 MNHEY, CDR2 SMNVEV (reference sequence). CDR3: CAIGRAAEAFF. CDR3 bases: TGTGCCATCGGGCGGGCAGCTGAAGCTTTCTTT.

The chain couples TRBV21-1 to TRBJ2-5; TRBD1 was called by the table and not checked on the DNA. TRBV21-1 is reported as a pseudogene. The CDR3 contains 19 residues. The DNA for the CDR3 is TGTGCCAGCAGCAAAAAAGGGGGTAGAGGCAACACCGGGCGGGAGACCCAGTACTTC. Its translation is CASSKKGGRGNTGRETQYF.

The CDR3 protein is CASSSAGLAGRTDTQYF. In nucleotides, the CDR3 is TGCGCCAGCAGCTCCGCGGGACTAGCGGGGCGCACAGATACGCAGTATTTT. This chain joins TRBV4-1 and TRBJ2-3; 13 positions agree with TRBD2. J lost 1 base, V lost 5 bases, and 6 bases had no gene match. In germline, CDR1 is MGHRA, CDR2 YSYEKL. This CDR3 is 17 amino acids long.

The chain employs TRBV6-5 and TRBJ1-5; D remains ambiguous. Per the germline V gene, CDR1 is MNHEY and CDR2 is SVGAGI. CDR3 length: 12 amino acids. V gave up 8 bases and J gave up 3 bases, with 8 bases separating them. The CDR3 reads CASGSNNQPQHF. CDR3 coding DNA: TGTGCCAGCGGGAGTAACAATCAGCCCCAGCATTTT.

The chain joins TRBV2 to TRBJ1-2, with D possibly TRBD1 on 6 matching bases. Trimming shortened V by 1 base and J by 6 bases, and 12 bases separated the two germline ends. The CDR3 is 14 residues long. Germline V lookup: CDR1 SNHLY, CDR2 FYNNEI. The CDR3 loop is CASSEGAAGDGYTF. DNA for the CDR3: TGTGCCAGCAGTGAAGGCGCGGCAGGGGATGGCTACACCTTC.

The chain has TRBV6-5 and TRBJ1-2; perhaps TRBD1 as D (6 bases). The CDR3 is 16 amino acids. Between the trimmed V and J ends, which lost 1 base and 0 bases, there was a span of 12 bases. Germline V lookup: CDR1 MNHEY, CDR2 SVGAGI. The CDR3 nucleotides read TGTGCCAGCAGTTACTTCAGGGGATCGGCTAACTATGGCTACACCTTC. It translates to CASSYFRGSANYGYTF.

This chain links TRBV29-1 with TRBJ1-2, with D uncertain. The CDR3 consists of 14 residues. The V end lost 5 bases, the J end lost 3 bases, and 16 bases lay between the germline ends. Germline CDR1 reads SQVTM; CDR2 reads ANQGSEA. CDR3 in amino acids: CSVSTAMGDYGYTF. The DNA for the CDR3 is TGCAGCGTTAGCACGGCGATGGGCGACTATGGCTACACCTTC.

In this sample, this clone turned up a few times. V gene TRBV7-9 combines with J gene TRBJ1-4; TRBD1 is a possible D gene (5 bases). The germline V and J ends were trimmed by 4 bases and 4 bases, with 10 bases remaining between them. This CDR3 contains 14 residues. CDR1 and CDR2 from the germline V gene are SEHNR and FQNEAQ (reference sequence). This CDR3 reads CASSSGTFNEKLFF. Written as DNA, the CDR3 is TGTGCCAGCAGCTCCGGGACTTTTAATGAAAAACTGTTTTTT.

The chain couples TRBV10-3 to TRBJ1-5; D is uncertain. CDR3 length: 14 amino acids. Germline loops: CDR1 ENHRY, CDR2 SYGVKD. With 4 bases removed from V and 5 bases from J, the gap between germline ends came to 12 bases. The chain's CDR3 is CAISGGDYYQPQHF. The CDR3 DNA reads TGTGCCATCAGTGGGGGTGACTATTATCAGCCCCAGCATTTT.

CDR3 region: CATSRDVLSSYNEQFF. DNA for the CDR3: TGTGCCACCAGCAGAGATGTCCTGAGCTCCTACAATGAGCAGTTCTTC. The rearrangement links TRBV15 to TRBJ2-1; no clear D. The germline gives CDR1 LNHNV, CDR2 YYDKDF (reference sequence). V lost 0 bases and J lost 0, with 9 bases in between. The CDR3 runs 16 residues.

The chain joins TRBV6-5 to TRBJ2-5; possibly TRBD1 for D (5 bases). The DNA end lines up better with TRBJ2-7; the J call may be wrong. CDR3 length: 14 amino acids. Germline CDR1 reads MNHEY; CDR2 reads SVGAGI. The CDR3 bases are TGTGCCAGCAGTTACGACAGAATCTTCTACGAGCAGTACTTC. Protein: CASSYDRIFYEQYF.

This chain uses TRBV7-9 with TRBJ2-3; 10 bases are shared with TRBD1. CDR1 SEHNR and CDR2 FQNEAQ come from the germline V gene (reference sequence). This CDR3 contains 17 residues. With 1 base clipped from V and 6 bases from J, the junction kept 10 bases outside the gene matches. CDR3 region: CASSLDGTGALRDTQYF. The CDR3 bases are TGTGCCAGCAGCTTAGACGGGACAGGGGCGCTCCGGGATACGCAGTATTTT.

This clone was observed once. The gene calls are TRBV6-5 and TRBJ2-5; 8 bases map to TRBD1. Germline V gives CDR1 MNHEY, CDR2 SVGAGI. This CDR3 is built from 13 residues. J lost 5 bases, V lost 9 bases, and 8 bases had no gene match. This chain's CDR3 is CASTTGAVETQYF. For the CDR3, the DNA is TGTGCCAGTACGACAGGGGCCGTGGAGACCCAGTACTTC.

This chain joins TRBV6-5 and TRBJ1-3; D gene uncertain. The CDR3 has 13 amino acids. Germline loops: CDR1 MNHEY, CDR2 SVGAGI. The V end lost 0 bases, the J end lost 4 bases, and 4 bases lay between the germline ends. The CDR3 DNA reads as TGTGCCAGCAGTTACTCTGAGGGAAACACCATATATTTT. This codes for CASSYSEGNTIYF.

The chain uses TRBV11-3 and TRBJ2-1, with TRBD2 identical over 12 bases. CDR3 length: 18 residues. J lost 2 bases, V lost 1 base, and 6 bases had no gene match. The germline V gene encodes CDR1 SGHNT and CDR2 YENEEA. The CDR3 spells CASSLGTSGVWAYNEQFF. CDR3 nucleotides: TGTGCCAGCAGCTTAGGGACTAGCGGGGTTTGGGCCTACAATGAGCAGTTCTTC. Full variable domain (missing parts from reference TRBV11-3 and TRBJ2-1): EAGVVQSPRYKIIEKKQPVAFWCNPISGHNTLYWYLQNLGQGPELLIRYENEEAVDDSQLPKDRFSAERLKGVDSTLKIQPAELGDSAVYLCASSLGTSGVWAYNEQFFGPGTRLTVL.

The chain has TRBV18 and TRBJ2-7; D uncertain. This CDR3 comprises 12 residues. Germline CDR1 KGHSH, CDR2 LQKENI. Between the trimmed V and J ends, which lost 3 bases and 5 bases, there was a span of 8 bases. CDR3 region: CASSPSHHEQYF. For the CDR3, the DNA is TGTGCCAGCTCACCCTCACACCACGAGCAGTACTTC.

This clone was counted only a few times. The chain couples TRBV5-1 to TRBJ2-3; TRBD1 might be the D (5 bases). CDR3 size: 15 residues. CDR1 and CDR2 from the germline V gene are SGHRS and YFSETQ. V was clipped by 0 bases and J by 2 bases, with 10 bases between them. The CDR3, as DNA: TGCGCCAGCAGCTTGGGTCAGGGCCCCACAGATACGCAGTATTTT. It specifies CASSLGQGPTDTQYF.

V is TRBV18 and J is TRBJ1-1, with D possibly TRBD1 on 6 matching bases. The CDR3 spans 17 residues. From germline, CDR1 is KGHSH and CDR2 LQKENI. The V gene lost 6 bases and the J gene lost 0 bases, with 20 bases spanning the gap. In DNA, the CDR3 is TGTGCCAGCTCTAGGACAGATATTACAGGGATGAACACTGAAGCTTTCTTT. Translation gives CASSRTDITGMNTEAFF.

The V call is TRBV28, the J call TRBJ1-1, with D perhaps matching TRBD1 (6 bases). This CDR3 region has 14 residues. Germline CDR1 is MDHEN and CDR2 is SYDVKM. V gave up 6 bases and J gave up 3 bases, with 14 bases separating them. CDR3 residues: CASRPGGAYTEAFF. DNA for the CDR3: TGTGCCAGCAGACCCGGGGGGGCCTACACTGAAGCTTTCTTT.

J is TRBJ2-7 and V is TRBV11-2; weak D call: TRBD1 (6 bases). Germline values: CDR1 SGHAT, CDR2 FQNNGV. The V end lost 0 bases, the J end lost 3 bases, and 15 bases lay between the germline ends. CDR3 length: 16 residues. The CDR3 bases are TGTGCCAGCAGCTTAGATAGGGCAGGGGCTCACTACGAGCAGTACTTC. It specifies CASSLDRAGAHYEQYF. Complete variable domain (other parts from reference TRBV11-2 and TRBJ2-7): EAGVAQSPRYKIIEKRQSVAFWCNPISGHATLYWYQQILGQGPKLLIQFQNNGVVDDSQLPKDRFSAERLKGVDSTLKIQPAKLEDSAVYLCASSLDRAGAHYEQYFGPGTRLTVT.

V is TRBV6-4 and J is TRBJ2-6; the D is unclear. There are 15 residues in the CDR3. CDR1 is MRHNA, CDR2 SNTAGT, per germline. Trimming took off 6 bases at V and 2 bases at J, with 11 bases between the two ends. CDR3 sequence (DNA): TGTGCCAGCAGCCCTACCCCGGCTGGGGCCAACGTCCTGACTTTC. Its protein product is CASSPTPAGANVLTF.

The chain couples TRBV5-4 to TRBJ1-4, with D hard to call. Germline assignment: CDR1 SGHNT and CDR2 YYREEE (reference sequence). V was shortened by 6 bases and J by 0 bases, with 9 bases between the two germline ends. This CDR3 has 14 amino acids. The CDR3 here is CASKREATNEKLFF. The CDR3 DNA reads TGTGCCAGCAAAAGAGAGGCAACTAATGAAAAACTGTTTTTT.